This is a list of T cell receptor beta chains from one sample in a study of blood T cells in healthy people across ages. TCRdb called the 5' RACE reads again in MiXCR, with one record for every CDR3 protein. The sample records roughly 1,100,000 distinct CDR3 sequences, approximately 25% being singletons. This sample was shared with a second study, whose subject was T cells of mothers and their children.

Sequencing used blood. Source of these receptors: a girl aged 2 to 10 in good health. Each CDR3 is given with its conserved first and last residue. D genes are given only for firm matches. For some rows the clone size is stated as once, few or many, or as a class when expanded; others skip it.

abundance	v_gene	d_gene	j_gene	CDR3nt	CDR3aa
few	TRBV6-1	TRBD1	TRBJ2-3	TGTGCCAGCAGAAGGACCCTTGGGACAGGGGCAGCAGATACGCAGTATTTT	CASRRTLGTGAADTQYF
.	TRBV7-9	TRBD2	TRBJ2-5	TGTGCCAGCAGCTCCCTTATCGAGCTAGCGGGTGGAGAGACCCAGTACTTC	CASSSLIELAGGETQYF
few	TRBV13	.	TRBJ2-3	TGTGCCAGCAGCTTGGCCAGCGGCTACACAGATACGCAGTATTTT	CASSLASGYTDTQYF
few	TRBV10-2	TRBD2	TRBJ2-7	TGCGCCAGCAGGTTATGGACTAGCTCCTACGAGCAGTACTTC	CASRLWTSSYEQYF
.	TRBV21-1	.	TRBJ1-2	TGTGCCAGCAGTGGACAGGCCTATGGCTACACCTTC	CASSGQAYGYTF
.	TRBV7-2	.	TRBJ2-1	TGTGCCAGCAGCTTAGGCTTTAACAATGAGCAGTTCTTC	CASSLGFNNEQFF
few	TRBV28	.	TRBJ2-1	TGTGCCAGCAGTTTATATACTTTTGCGGCAGAGTACTTC	CASSLYTFAAEYF
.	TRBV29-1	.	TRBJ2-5	TGCAGCCTAAATTCAGGGGGGACAAAAGAGACCCAGTACTTC	CSLNSGGTKETQYF
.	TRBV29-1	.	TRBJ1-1	TGCAGCGTTCTACGCACCCGTAGGGGGATAGAAACTGAAGCTTTCTTT	CSVLRTRRGIETEAFF
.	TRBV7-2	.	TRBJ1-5	TGTGCCAGCAGACAGGGAGAGGGTCAGCCCCAGCATTTT	CASRQGEGQPQHF
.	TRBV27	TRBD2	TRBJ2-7	TGTGCCAGCAGTTCCACTAGCGGGCCGTCCTACTACGAGCAGTACTTC	CASSSTSGPSYYEQYF
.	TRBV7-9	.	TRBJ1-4	TGTGCCAGCAGCGGATTAGGCAGACGCGATGAAAAACTGTTTTTT	CASSGLGRRDEKLFF
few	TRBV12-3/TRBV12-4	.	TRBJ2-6	TGTGCCAGCAGTTTTGATCCCGGGGCCAACGTCCTGACTTTC	CASSFDPGANVLTF
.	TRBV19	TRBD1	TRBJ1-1	TGTGCCAGTAGTTTTGACAGGGGATGGACTGAAGCTTTCTTT	CASSFDRGWTEAFF
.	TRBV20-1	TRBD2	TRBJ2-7	TGCAGTGCTCCGGACGGCGGGGGGCTTTTCCCCTACTTC	CSAPDGGGLFPYF
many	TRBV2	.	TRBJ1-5	TGTGCCATCCGGGACAGCAATCAGCCCCAGCATTTT	CAIRDSNQPQHF
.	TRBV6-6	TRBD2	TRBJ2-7	TGTGCCAGCGGGCTAGCGGGAGTTGCCGGCTACGAGCAGTACTTC	CASGLAGVAGYEQYF
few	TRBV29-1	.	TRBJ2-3	TGCAGCGTTCGGGACTCCACAGATACGCAGTATTTT	CSVRDSTDTQYF
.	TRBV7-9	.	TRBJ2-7	TGTGCCAGCAGCGATTTCCGGTTACCAAACTACGAGCAGTACTTC	CASSDFRLPNYEQYF
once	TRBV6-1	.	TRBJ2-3	TGTGCCAGCGAGACGTTCAGCACAGATACGCAGTATTTT	CASETFSTDTQYF
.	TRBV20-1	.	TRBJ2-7	TGCAGTGCTAGAGTAGGAGGTTTGACCTCCTACGAGCAGTACTTC	CSARVGGLTSYEQYF
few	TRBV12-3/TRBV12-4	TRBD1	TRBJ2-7	TGTGCCAGCAGGTCCGGGACAGGGGGCTACGAGCAGTACTTC	CASRSGTGGYEQYF
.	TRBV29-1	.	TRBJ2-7	TGCAGCGTTGAAGATCCGAGAAGTGAGAACTACGAGCAGTACTTC	CSVEDPRSENYEQYF
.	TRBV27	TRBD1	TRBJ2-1	TGTGCCAGCAATTGGGACAGTTCCCTCTACTACAATGAGCAGTTCTTC	CASNWDSSLYYNEQFF
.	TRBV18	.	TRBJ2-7	TGTGCCAGCTCACCAGGAAACTACTCCTACGAGCAGTACTTC	CASSPGNYSYEQYF
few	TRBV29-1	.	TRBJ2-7	TGCAGCATCCAAGGGGGGAGCTACGAGCAGTACTTC	CSIQGGSYEQYF
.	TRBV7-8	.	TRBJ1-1	TGTGCCAGCAGCTTAGCCAGGGGAGATTGGATGAACACTGAAGCTTTCTTT	CASSLARGDWMNTEAFF
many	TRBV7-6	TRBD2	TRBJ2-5	TGTGCCAGCAGCCATTGGACTAGCGGGGAGACCCAGTACTTC	CASSHWTSGETQYF
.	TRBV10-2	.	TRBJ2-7	TGCGCCAGCAAAGGGGGACTGCAGTACTTC	CASKGGLQYF
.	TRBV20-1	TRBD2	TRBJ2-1	TGCAGTGCCCGTAGCGGGAGCCAGCAGTTCTTC	CSARSGSQQFF
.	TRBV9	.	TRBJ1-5	TGTGCCAGCAGCGTATCGGGCGGTAATCAGCCCCAGCATTTT	CASSVSGGNQPQHF
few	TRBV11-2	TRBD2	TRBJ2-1	TGTGCCAGCAGCTCTAGCGGGAGGAACTACAATGAGCAGTTCTTC	CASSSSGRNYNEQFF
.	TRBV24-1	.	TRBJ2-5	TGTGCCAGAGCCGGGGATTGTAAGACCCAGTACTTC	CARAGDCKTQYF
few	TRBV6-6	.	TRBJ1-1	TGTGCCAGCAGAGTAGAGGACTTAAACACTGAAGCCTTCTTT	CASRVEDLNTEAFF
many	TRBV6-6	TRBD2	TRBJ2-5	TGTGCCAGCAGTTCTCGGGGGGAAGAGACCCAGTACTTC	CASSSRGEETQYF
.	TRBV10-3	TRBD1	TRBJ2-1	TGTGCCATCAGGCAATGGGACAGGGAAGACAATGAGCAGTTCTTC	CAIRQWDREDNEQFF
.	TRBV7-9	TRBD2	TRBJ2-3	TGTGCCAGCAGCGCCCAACTAGCGGGAGGCGCAGATACGCAGTATTTT	CASSAQLAGGADTQYF
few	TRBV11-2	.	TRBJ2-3	TGTGCCAGCAGCCCTATTAGGACGGAGTTGGAGGGGGGGCCACCGAATACGCAGTATTTT	CASSPIRTELEGGPPNTQYF
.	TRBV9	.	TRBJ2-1	TGTGCCAGCAGCCCCTCTTGGACAGCTTACTCCTACAATGAGCAGTTCTTC	CASSPSWTAYSYNEQFF
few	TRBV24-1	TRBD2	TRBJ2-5	TGTGCCACCAGTGATCCTGGACTAGGCCAGTACTTC	CATSDPGLGQYF
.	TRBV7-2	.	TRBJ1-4	TGTGCCAGCAGCTTAGCCCGGGGAGGTAATGAAAAACTGTTTTTT	CASSLARGGNEKLFF
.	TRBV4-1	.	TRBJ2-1	TGCGCCAGCAGCCTCGCGGGGAGTGAGCAGTTCTTC	CASSLAGSEQFF
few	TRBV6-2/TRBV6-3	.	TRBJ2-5	TGTGCCAGCAGTTCGTGGCTTATGGGAGAGACCCAGTACTTC	CASSSWLMGETQYF
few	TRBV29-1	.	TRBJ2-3	TGCAGCGTTGAGGGAGATACGCAGTATTTT	CSVEGDTQYF
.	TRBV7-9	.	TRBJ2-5	TGTGCCAGCAGCACGGGACGGCTAGTAGTAGAAGAGACCCAGTACTTC	CASSTGRLVVEETQYF
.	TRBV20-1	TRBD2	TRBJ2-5	TGCAGTGCTAGAGATAGAGATAGCGGGACCCCCCACAATGAGCAGTGCTTC	CSARDRDSGTPHNEQCF
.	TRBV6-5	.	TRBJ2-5	TGTGCCAGCTTGGGCCCACGGGAGACCCAGTACTTC	CASLGPRETQYF
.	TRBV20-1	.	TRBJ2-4	TGCAGTGCTAGATTGGTCGGATTAAACATTCAGTACTTC	CSARLVGLNIQYF
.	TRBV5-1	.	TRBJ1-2	TGCGCCAGCAGTTACGACTCCTTGGGTGGCTACACCTTC	CASSYDSLGGYTF
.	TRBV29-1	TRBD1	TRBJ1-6	TGCAGCGCCTTGACAGGGGGGAATTCACCCCTCCACTTT	CSALTGGNSPLHF
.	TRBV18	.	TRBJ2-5	TGTGCCAGCTCACCCGTCCCCATCCGCGAGACCCAGTACTTC	CASSPVPIRETQYF
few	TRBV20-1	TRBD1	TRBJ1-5	TGCAGTGCCGAGGGACAGAGCAATCAGCCCCAGCATTTT	CSAEGQSNQPQHF
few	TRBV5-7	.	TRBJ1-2	TGTGCCAGCAGCTTGACACAGGGCTACACCTTC	CASSLTQGYTF
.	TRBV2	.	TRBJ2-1	TGTGCCAGCAGTGAGAAGGCTAGGGACCCCTACAATGAGCAGTTCTTC	CASSEKARDPYNEQFF
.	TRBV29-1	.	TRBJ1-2	TGCAGCGTTCCAGGGGAGGGCTACACCTTC	CSVPGEGYTF
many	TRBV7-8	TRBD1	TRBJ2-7	TGTGCCAGCAGCTTTGAGCATTTGAGGGGGCCGAACGAGCAGTACTTC	CASSFEHLRGPNEQYF
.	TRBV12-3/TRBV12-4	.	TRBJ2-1	TGTGCCACCTCGACAGCTCTTAACAATGAGCAGTTCTTC	CATSTALNNEQFF
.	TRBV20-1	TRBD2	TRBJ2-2	TGCAGTGCTAGCGTCAGGGGACTAGGGAACACCGGGGAGCTGTTTTTT	CSASVRGLGNTGELFF
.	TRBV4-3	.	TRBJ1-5	TGCGCCAGCAGCCAAGATGGGTCACGGGGGAGGGCGTCGCCCCAGCATTTT	CASSQDGSRGRASPQHF
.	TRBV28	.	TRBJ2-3	TGTGCCAGCAGCCGAGAACAGACGGCAGATACGCAGTATTTT	CASSREQTADTQYF